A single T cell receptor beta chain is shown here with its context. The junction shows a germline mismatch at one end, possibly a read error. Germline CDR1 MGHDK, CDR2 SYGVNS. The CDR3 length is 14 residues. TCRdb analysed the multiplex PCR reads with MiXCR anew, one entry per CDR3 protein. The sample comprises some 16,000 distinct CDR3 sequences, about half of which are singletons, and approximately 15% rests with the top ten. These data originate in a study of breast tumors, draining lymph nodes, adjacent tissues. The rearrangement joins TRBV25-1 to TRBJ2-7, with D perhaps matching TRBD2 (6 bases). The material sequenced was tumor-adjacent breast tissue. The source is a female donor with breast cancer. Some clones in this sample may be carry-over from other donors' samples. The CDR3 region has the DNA TGTGCCAGCACCGAGGCGGGACCAAACTACGAGCAGTATTTC. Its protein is CASTEAGPNYEQYF.